Listed below are T cell receptor beta chains from one sample, sequenced in a study of shared clonotypes between healthy human individuals. The protocol was immunoSEQ multiplex PCR, while the TCRdb copy is restricted to in-frame clones and leaves out a portion. The data contain about 190,000 clones, 65% to 70% of them singletons. What was sequenced was memory CD4+ T cells sorted from blood. These receptors were collected from a man aged 25 to 40 in good health. Each CDR3 is given with its conserved first and last residue. A D gene is named only where the DNA matches it firmly. A clone size is listed for some rows: how often the clone was seen (once, few, many), or a class if it is expanded.

d_call	clone_size	j_call	v_call	cdr3_nt	cdr3_aa
TRBD1	once	TRBJ2-7	TRBV7-9	TGTGCCAGCAGCCGTACAGGGGACGCCTACGAGCAGTACTTC	CASSRTGDAYEQYF
TRBD1	-	TRBJ2-7	TRBV15	TGTGCCACCAGCAGAGATCGTAGCGGACAGGGCGAGCAGTACTTC	CATSRDRSGQGEQYF
-	-	TRBJ1-4	TRBV10-2	TGCGCCAGCAGTGAGTTCGGCACCATAGGGTATTCTGAAAAACTGTTTTTT	CASSEFGTIGYSEKLFF
-	few	TRBJ2-1	TRBV9	TGTGCCAGCACGCGGGCGGGGAGCTCCTACAATGAGCAGTTCTTC	CASTRAGSSYNEQFF
TRBD2	-	TRBJ2-1	TRBV28	TGTGCCAGCAGTAAGACGGGAGGGCCTAGGGAGCAGTTCTTC	CASSKTGGPREQFF
-	-	TRBJ2-3	TRBV2	TGTGCCAGCAGTAGCAGGGTGAGGACAGATACGCAGTATTTT	CASSSRVRTDTQYF
-	-	TRBJ2-5	TRBV11-2	TGTGCCAGCAGCTTAGGAGACCCGTTGCAGACCCAGTACTTC	CASSLGDPLQTQYF
-	-	TRBJ2-3	TRBV11-2	TGTGCCAGCAGCTTACTAAAGGGTATGGGGGAGATCAGGACAGATACGCAGTATTTT	CASSLLKGMGEIRTDTQYF
TRBD1	few	TRBJ1-5	TRBV4-2	TGTGCCAGCAGCCAGGGACAGAATAATCAGCCCCAGCATTTT	CASSQGQNNQPQHF
TRBD1	-	TRBJ2-3	TRBV18	TGTGCCAGCTCACCGGGACAGACCACAGATACGCAGTATTTT	CASSPGQTTDTQYF
-	-	TRBJ2-7	TRBV7-2	TGTGCCAGCAGCTCCGGCCTATGGGGAGCCTACGAGCAGTACTTC	CASSSGLWGAYEQYF
TRBD2	few	TRBJ2-7	TRBV9	TGTGCCAGCAGCGCTCCGGGGACTAGCGGGAGCTCCGAGCAGTACTTC	CASSAPGTSGSSEQYF
TRBD1	few	TRBJ1-2	TRBV5-1	TGCGCCAGCAGCTTTGTAGGGGACAGGCTACGCTACACCTTC	CASSFVGDRLRYTF
-	-	TRBJ1-1	TRBV9	TGTGCCAGCAGCGTAGCTGATTCCAGGGGAGAAGCTTTCTTT	CASSVADSRGEAFF
TRBD2	-	TRBJ2-3	TRBV5-6	TGTGCCAGCAGCTTGCTAGCGGGAGCCCGAGCAGATACGCAGTATTTT	CASSLLAGARADTQYF
-	-	TRBJ1-1	TRBV18	TGTGCCAGCTCACCCCCGATGACAGGAAACACTGAAGCTTTCTTT	CASSPPMTGNTEAFF
-	many	TRBJ1-2	TRBV6-1	TGTGCCAGCAGTGAGACGCAGAACTATGGCTACACCTTC	CASSETQNYGYTF
TRBD2	-	TRBJ2-3	TRBV9	TGTGCCAGCAGCCCCGCCGCGCCCGGTATGAGCGGGAGGCCGGAGGCAGATACGCAGTATTTT	CASSPAAPGMSGRPEADTQYF
-	-	TRBJ2-6	TRBV7-9	TGTGCCAGCACCAACCCGGCCCGTGGGGCCAACGTCCTGACTTTC	CASTNPARGANVLTF